This T cell receptor (beta chain) is drawn from a study of OX40 agonist ivuxolimab in advanced cancers. Study-wide context: Head and neck, renal cell, melanoma or hepatocellular carcinoma were the cancers that dose-escalation patients had. Treatment received earlier with anti-PD-1, anti-PD-L1 or anti-CTLA-4 agents was allowed, and approximately 44% had some. Study findings and constraints: In general, CD8+ T cells held more expanded clones than CD4+ did, on average. Part of the nonresponder group also had normalized T-cell clonal expansion that was low.

Note on this clone: Its antigen is as yet unknown. The identical CDR3 is also encoded by other nucleotide sequences in the sample.

This CDR3 has 14 amino acids. The V end was cut by 4 bases, the J end by 1 base, with 6 bases between. Germline V gene sequence: CDR1 SGDLS, CDR2 YYNGEE. Produced via immunoSEQ multiplex PCR; TCRdb's table is partial and in-frame only. This table has 80,000 or so clones, about 90% appearing once. This sequence was found in an adult with an advanced solid tumor such as melanoma, head and neck, liver or kidney cancer. This chain links TRBV9 with TRBJ1-6; D is uncertain. The sequences come from CD4+ or CD8+ T cells sorted from blood, collected in a trial of the OX40 agonist ivuxolimab. The CDR3 protein is CASSPGSYNSPLHF. The CDR3 bases are TGTGCCAGCAGCCCGGGGTCCTATAATTCACCCCTCCACTTT.